The T cell receptor (beta chain) described here comes from a study of shared clonotypes between healthy human individuals. The naive CD8 population came from CD45RO-negative cells selected for CCR7, without terminally differentiated effector memory CD45RA+ cells. All donors were healthy HIV-negative adults lacking recent acute infections or vaccinations. For every subset, genomic DNA was evenly distributed across several immunoSEQ plates. Clones were sequenced by immunoSEQ multiplex PCR, and TCRdb holds only the in-frame ones, with some missing. This sample yields millions of clones, of which about 93% are seen a single time; roughly 1.7% belongs to the top ten. The CDR3 has 12 residues. Deletions cut 3 bases from V and 6 bases from J, with 5 bases between. Per germline, CDR1 SEHNR and CDR2 FQNEAQ (reference sequence). Study-wide findings and caveats: The donor pool, a small one, limited the genetic and exposure-history diversity represented.

About this clone: Its antigen remains unknown. Different DNA sequences within this sample yield the same CDR3.

The rearrangement uses TRBV7-9 and TRBJ2-2, with unresolved D. The receptor's source is a man younger than 35 in good health. Some clones in this sample may be carry-over from other donors' samples. Specimen: naive CD8+ T cells from PBMCs. CDR3 in amino acids: CASSFGAGELFF. In DNA, the CDR3 is TGTGCCAGCAGCTTTGGGGCCGGGGAGCTGTTTTTT. The full variable domain, with the rest looked up from reference TRBV7-9 and TRBJ2-2, is DTGVSQNPRHKITKRGQNVTFRCDPISEHNRLYWYRQTLGQGPEFLTYFQNEAQLEKSRLLSDRFSAERPKGSFSTLEIQRTEQGDSAMYLCASSFGAGELFFGEGSRLTVL.